Following are 11 T cell receptor beta chains from one sample sequenced in a study of T cells expressing NK-cell markers. TCRdb processed the 5' RACE reads again and assigns one entry to each CDR3 protein, with no DNA. This sample's table reports around 380,000 distinct CDR3 sequences. Input material: blood T cells: a sorted CD56 or NKG2C T cell subset, CD4+ or CD8+ T cells, or bulk PBMC T cells (not recorded which). The receptors derive from a woman in her 50s in good health.

The chain has TRBV30 and TRBJ2-2. The CDR3 runs to 11 residues. Germline V gives CDR1 GTSNPN, CDR2 SVGIG (reference sequence). The CDR3 loop reads CAWRSLGELFF.

The V gene is TRBV10-2, the J gene TRBJ2-1; TCRdb's assignment of TRBD1 cannot be checked, as there is no DNA. The germline V gene encodes CDR1 WSHSY and CDR2 SAAADI. The CDR3 consists of 15 residues. This chain's CDR3 is CASREPGQVFHEQFF.

The chain carries TRBV6-5 and TRBJ1-2. This CDR3 spans 14 amino acids. Looked up from germline, CDR1 is MNHEY and CDR2 is SVGAGI. The CDR3 reads CASFGSGRGYGYTF.

V and J are TRBV28 and TRBJ2-1. In germline, CDR1 is MDHEN, CDR2 SYDVKM. CDR3 size: 11 residues. The CDR3 here is CASSVAVEQFF.

V gene TRBV7-9 combines with J gene TRBJ2-1; TCRdb picks TRBD1, but there is no DNA to check that call. Germline loops: CDR1 SEHNR, CDR2 FQNEAQ (reference sequence). The CDR3 loop spans 12 amino acids. The CDR3 sequence is CASSWQGLEQFF.

The chain has TRBV7-8 and TRBJ1-1. The CDR3 is 16 amino acids. The germline gives CDR1 SGHVS, CDR2 FQNEAQ. CDR3: CASSLQKGGENTEAFF.

The V call is TRBV5-1, the J call TRBJ2-1; checking the TCRdb D call of TRBD1 is not possible without DNA. Germline values: CDR1 SGHRS, CDR2 YFSETQ. The CDR3 spans 14 residues. CDR3: CASSRGWDGGEQFF. The complete variable domain, with remaining parts taken from reference TRBV5-1 and TRBJ2-1, reads KAGVTQTPRYLIKTRGQQVTLSCSPISGHRSVSWYQQTPGQGLQFLFEYFSETQRNKGNFPGRFSGRQFSNSRSEMNVSTLELGDSALYLCASSRGWDGGEQFFGPGTRLTVL.

The J gene is TRBJ2-2, the V gene TRBV2; checking the TCRdb D call of TRBD2 is not possible without DNA. This CDR3 comprises 13 residues. Germline V lookup: CDR1 SNHLY, CDR2 FYNNEI. CDR3 sequence reads: CATRVGITGELFF.

J is TRBJ2-2 and V is TRBV7-3; the D call from TCRdb, TRBD2, cannot be confirmed without DNA. The CDR3 length is 18 residues. Per the germline V gene, CDR1 is SGHTA and CDR2 is FQGTGA. The CDR3 protein is CASSLLGLAGIMTGELFF.

This chain links TRBV12-3 or TRBV12-4 with TRBJ1-1; the TCRdb call, TRBD1, lacks DNA for checking. The CDR3 totals 13 residues. CDR3 amino acids: CASTEDRHTEAFF.

V and J are TRBV5-5 and TRBJ2-1; TCRdb indicates TRBD2, and absent DNA this call remains unverified. CDR1 is SGHKS and CDR2 is YYEKEE in the germline V gene (reference sequence). The length of the CDR3 is 15 residues. CDR3 region: CASSPTSGSGSEQFF. Full variable domain (rest looked up from reference TRBV5-5 and TRBJ2-1): DAGVTQSPTHLIKTRGQQVTLRCSPISGHKSVSWYQQVLGQGPQFIFQYYEKEERGRGNFPDRFSARQFPNYSSELNVNALLLGDSALYLCASSPTSGSGSEQFFGPGTRLTVL.